The clone carrying this TCR beta chain was seen repeatedly, ten times or more. The source of the sample is a study of blood T cell repertoires in COVID-19. Turning to the study itself: In each case, the material was cDNA or gDNA derived from T cells, B-cell-depleted T cells, or PBMCs.

This CDR3 is 16 amino acids long. V gave up 1 base and J gave up 9 bases; unmatched junction bases: 13. Germline V gene lookup returns CDR1 SGDLS and CDR2 YYNGEE. The table came from immunoSEQ multiplex PCR; TCRdb's copy has only in-frame clones and leaves some out. The sample yields more than 200,000 clones, around 89% seen once. Donors in Cohort 3 who had recovered were those with two negative PCRs, healthcare professional clearance, or resolution of their symptoms. The sequence was obtained from a woman in her thirties who had recovered from COVID-19. Sequenced sample: PBMCs or T cells enriched from blood (not recorded which). The V call is TRBV9, the J call TRBJ2-1, with 7 bases lining up with TRBD1. The CDR3 DNA reads as TGTGCCAGCAGCGTATACCCGGGACAGCGGCCAGCTGAGCAGTTCTTC. Translated, it gives CASSVYPGQRPAEQFF.